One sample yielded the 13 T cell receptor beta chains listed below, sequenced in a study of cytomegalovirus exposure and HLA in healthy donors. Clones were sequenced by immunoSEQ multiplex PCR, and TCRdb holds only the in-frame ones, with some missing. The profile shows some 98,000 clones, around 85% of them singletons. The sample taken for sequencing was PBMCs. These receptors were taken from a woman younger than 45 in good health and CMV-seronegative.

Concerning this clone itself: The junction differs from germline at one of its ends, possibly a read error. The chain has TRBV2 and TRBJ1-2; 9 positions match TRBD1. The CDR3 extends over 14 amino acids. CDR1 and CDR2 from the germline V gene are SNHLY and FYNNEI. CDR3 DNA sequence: TGTGCCGGCAGTGATGGGGACAGGGTGCATGGCTACACCTTC. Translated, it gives CAGSDGDRVHGYTF.

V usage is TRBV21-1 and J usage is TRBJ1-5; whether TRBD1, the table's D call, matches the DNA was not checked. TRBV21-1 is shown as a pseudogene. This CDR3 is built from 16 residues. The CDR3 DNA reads TGTGCCAGCACCCTCCAGGGACACTATAGCAATCAGCCCCAGCATTTT. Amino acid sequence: CASTLQGHYSNQPQHF.

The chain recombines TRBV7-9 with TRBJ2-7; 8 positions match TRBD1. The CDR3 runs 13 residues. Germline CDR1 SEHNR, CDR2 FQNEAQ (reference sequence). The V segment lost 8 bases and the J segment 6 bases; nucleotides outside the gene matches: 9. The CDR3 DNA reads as TGTGCCAGCGGAACAGGGGGTATTCGCGAGCAGTACTTC. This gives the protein CASGTGGIREQYF.

The CDR3 region is CSVEAGGTDTQYF. The DNA for the CDR3 is TGCAGCGTTGAAGCGGGAGGCACAGATACGCAGTATTTT. The chain recombines TRBV29-1 with TRBJ2-3; D is perhaps TRBD2 (6 bases). Trimming removed 1 base from V and 1 base from J, with 6 bases in between. Germline V gene data show CDR1 as SQVTM and CDR2 as ANQGSEA. This CDR3 is 13 amino acids long.

CDR3 region: CASRTGYNEQFF. DNA for the CDR3: TGTGCCAGCAGAACAGGTTACAATGAGCAGTTCTTC. The gene calls are TRBV5-6 and TRBJ2-1; the D gene is possibly TRBD1 (5 bases). The CDR3 runs to 12 residues. Germline loops: CDR1 SGHDT, CDR2 YYEEEE. Trimming stripped 5 bases from V and 4 bases from J, with 7 bases between. The full variable domain, with the rest looked up from reference TRBV5-6 and TRBJ2-1, is DAGVTQSPTHLIKTRGQQVTLRCSPKSGHDTVSWYQQALGQGPQFIFQYYEEEERQRGNFPDRFSGHQFPNYSSELNVNALLLGDSALYLCASRTGYNEQFFGPGTRLTVL.

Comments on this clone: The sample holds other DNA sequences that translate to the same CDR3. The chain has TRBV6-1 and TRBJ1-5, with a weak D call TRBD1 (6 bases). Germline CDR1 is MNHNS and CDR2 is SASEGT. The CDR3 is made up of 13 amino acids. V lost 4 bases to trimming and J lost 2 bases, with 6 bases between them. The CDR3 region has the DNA TGTGCCAGCAGTGCAGGGGGCAATCAGCCCCAGCATTTT. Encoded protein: CASSAGGNQPQHF.

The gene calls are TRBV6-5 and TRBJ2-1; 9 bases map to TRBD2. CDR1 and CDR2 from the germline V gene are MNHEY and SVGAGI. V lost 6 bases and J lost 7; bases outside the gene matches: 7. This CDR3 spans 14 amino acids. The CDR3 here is CASSPSRGGNEQFF. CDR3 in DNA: TGTGCCAGCAGCCCCTCGCGGGGGGGGAATGAGCAGTTCTTC.

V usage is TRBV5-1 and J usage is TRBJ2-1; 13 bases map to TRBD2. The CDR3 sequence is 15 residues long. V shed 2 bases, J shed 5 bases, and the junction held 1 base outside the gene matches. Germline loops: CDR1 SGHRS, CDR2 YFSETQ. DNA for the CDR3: TGCGCCAGCAGCTTCGGGACTAGCGGGGACAATGAGCAGTTCTTC. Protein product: CASSFGTSGDNEQFF.

The CDR3 spells CASSFDGSADTQYF. CDR3 DNA sequence: TGTGCCAGCAGCTTCGACGGGTCCGCAGATACGCAGTATTTT. The rearrangement links TRBV5-4 to TRBJ2-3; unclear D gene. This CDR3 comprises 14 residues. The ends were cut back, 2 bases at V and 4 bases at J, with 11 bases in the middle. The V gene's germline CDR1 is SGHNT and CDR2 YYREEE (reference sequence).

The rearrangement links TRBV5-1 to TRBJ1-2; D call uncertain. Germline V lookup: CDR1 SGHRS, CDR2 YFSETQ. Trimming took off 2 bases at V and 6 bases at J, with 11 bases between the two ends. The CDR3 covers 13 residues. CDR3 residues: CASSFRVADGYTF. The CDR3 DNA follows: TGCGCCAGCAGCTTCCGGGTCGCCGATGGCTACACCTTC.

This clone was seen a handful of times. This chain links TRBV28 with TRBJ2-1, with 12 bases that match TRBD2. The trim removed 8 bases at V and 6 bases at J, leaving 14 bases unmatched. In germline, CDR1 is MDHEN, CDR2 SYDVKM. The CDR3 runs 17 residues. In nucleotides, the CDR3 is TGTGCCAGCCCACCTCTAGCGGGAGGGCCAACCTCCAATGAGCAGTTCTTC. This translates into CASPPLAGGPTSNEQFF. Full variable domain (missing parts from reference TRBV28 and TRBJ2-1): DVKVTQSSRYLVKRTGEKVFLECVQDMDHENMFWYRQDPGLGLRLIYFSYDVKMKEKGDIPEGYSVSREKKERFSLILESASTNQTSMYLCASPPLAGGPTSNEQFFGPGTRLTVL.

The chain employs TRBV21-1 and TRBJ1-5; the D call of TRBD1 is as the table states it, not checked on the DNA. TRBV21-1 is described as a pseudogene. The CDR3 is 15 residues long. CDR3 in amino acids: CASSNGQGANQPQHF. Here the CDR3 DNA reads TGTGCCAGCAGCAATGGACAGGGGGCGAATCAGCCCCAGCATTTT.

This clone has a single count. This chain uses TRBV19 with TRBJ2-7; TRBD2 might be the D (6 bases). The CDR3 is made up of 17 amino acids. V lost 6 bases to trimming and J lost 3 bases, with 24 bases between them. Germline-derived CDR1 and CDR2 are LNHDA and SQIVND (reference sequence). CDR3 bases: TGTGCCAGTAGCCCGGGGGTTTTTAGGCGAGGGGTCTACGAGCAGTACTTC. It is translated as CASSPGVFRRGVYEQYF.